This TCR beta chain was captured in a study of cytomegalovirus exposure and HLA in healthy donors. CDR3 length: 16 residues. The junction had 9 bases not matched to a gene; V was cut back by 6 bases and J by 5 bases. Germline CDR1 MNHEY, CDR2 SMNVEV (reference sequence). Study-wide findings and caveats: Later analysis reportedly placed an Asian-associated ancestry cluster below the roughly 680-donor mean in N-insertions. Available immune exposure information covered CMV serostatus only.

Comments on this clone: Its target is not known.

The PCR ran on 60 Vbeta and 13 Jbeta primers. Clones were read by immunoSEQ multiplex PCR, and TCRdb kept only the in-frame ones, dropping some. The table has roughly 150,000 clones, around 80% seen once. This receptor was taken from a man aged 35-49 years in good health and CMV-seropositive. This chain joins TRBV27 and TRBJ2-2; 10 nucleotides match TRBD2. Sequenced: PBMCs. CDR3 DNA: TGTGCCAGCAGGAATCTAGCGGGAGAGAAGACCGGGGAGCTGTTTTTT. This gives the protein CASRNLAGEKTGELFF.